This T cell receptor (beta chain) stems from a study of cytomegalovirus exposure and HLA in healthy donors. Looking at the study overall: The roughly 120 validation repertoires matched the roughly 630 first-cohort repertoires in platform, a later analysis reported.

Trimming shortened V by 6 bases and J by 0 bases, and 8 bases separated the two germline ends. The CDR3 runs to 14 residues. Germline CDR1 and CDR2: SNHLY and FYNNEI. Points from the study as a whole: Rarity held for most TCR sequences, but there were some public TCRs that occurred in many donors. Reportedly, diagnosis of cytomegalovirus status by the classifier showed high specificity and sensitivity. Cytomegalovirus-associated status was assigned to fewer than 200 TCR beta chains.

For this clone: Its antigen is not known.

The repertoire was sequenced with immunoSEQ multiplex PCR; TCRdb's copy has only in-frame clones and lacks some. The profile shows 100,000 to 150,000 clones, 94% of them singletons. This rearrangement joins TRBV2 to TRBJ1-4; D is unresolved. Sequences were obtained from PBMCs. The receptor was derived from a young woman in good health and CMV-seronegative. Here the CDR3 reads CASRETTTNEKLFF. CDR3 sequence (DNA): TGTGCCAGCAGGGAGACTACAACTAATGAAAAACTGTTTTTT.